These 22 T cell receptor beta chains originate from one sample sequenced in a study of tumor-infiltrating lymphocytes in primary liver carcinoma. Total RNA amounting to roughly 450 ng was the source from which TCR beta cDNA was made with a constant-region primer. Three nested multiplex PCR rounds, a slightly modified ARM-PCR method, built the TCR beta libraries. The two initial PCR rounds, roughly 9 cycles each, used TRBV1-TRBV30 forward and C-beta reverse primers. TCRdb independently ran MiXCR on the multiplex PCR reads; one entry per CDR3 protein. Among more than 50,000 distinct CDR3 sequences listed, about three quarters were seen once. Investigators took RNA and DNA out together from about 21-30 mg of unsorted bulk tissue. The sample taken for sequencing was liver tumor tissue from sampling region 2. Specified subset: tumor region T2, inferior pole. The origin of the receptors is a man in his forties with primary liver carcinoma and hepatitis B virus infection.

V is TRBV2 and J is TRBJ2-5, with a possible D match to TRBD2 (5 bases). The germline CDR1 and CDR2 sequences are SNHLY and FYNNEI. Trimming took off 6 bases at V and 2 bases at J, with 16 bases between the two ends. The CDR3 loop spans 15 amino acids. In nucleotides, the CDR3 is TGTGCCAGCAGGGATACGATAGGGAGACAAGAGACCCAGTACTTC. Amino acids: CASRDTIGRQETQYF.

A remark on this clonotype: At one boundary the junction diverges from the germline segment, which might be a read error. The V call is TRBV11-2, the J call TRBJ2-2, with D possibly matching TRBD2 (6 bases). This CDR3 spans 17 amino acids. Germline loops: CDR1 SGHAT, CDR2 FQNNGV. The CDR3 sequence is CASSLVQTYPGTGGLFF. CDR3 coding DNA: TGTGCCAGTAGCTTAGTTCAGACGTACCCAGGGACCGGGGGGCTGTTTTTT. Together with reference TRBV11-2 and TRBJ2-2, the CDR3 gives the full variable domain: EAGVAQSPRYKIIEKRQSVAFWCNPISGHATLYWYQQILGQGPKLLIQFQNNGVVDDSQLPKDRFSAERLKGVDSTLKIQPAKLEDSAVYLCASSLVQTYPGTGGLFFGEGSRLTVL.

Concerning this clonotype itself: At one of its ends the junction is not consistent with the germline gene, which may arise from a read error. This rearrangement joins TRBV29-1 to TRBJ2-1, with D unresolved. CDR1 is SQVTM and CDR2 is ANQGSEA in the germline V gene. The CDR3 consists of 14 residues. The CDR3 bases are TGCAGCATTGGGGTCTGGAGCTCCTACAATCAGCAGTTCTTC. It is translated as CSIGVWSSYNQQFF.

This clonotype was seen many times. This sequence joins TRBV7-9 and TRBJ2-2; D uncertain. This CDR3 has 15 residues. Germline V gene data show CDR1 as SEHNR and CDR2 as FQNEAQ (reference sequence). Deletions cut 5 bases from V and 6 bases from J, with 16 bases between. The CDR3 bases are TGTGCCAGCAGCCCTCCACACAACGGTTCCGGGGAGCTGTTTTTT. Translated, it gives CASSPPHNGSGELFF.

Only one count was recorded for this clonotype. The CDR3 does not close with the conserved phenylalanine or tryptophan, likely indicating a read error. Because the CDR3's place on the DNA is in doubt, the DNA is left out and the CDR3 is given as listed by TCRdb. This CDR3 reads CASSRNRDTGAII. The genes are TRBV11-2 and TRBJ1-1; the DNA was not used to check the table's D call, TRBD1. CDR1 is SGHAT and CDR2 is FQNNGV in the germline V gene. The CDR3 length equals 13 residues, ends included.

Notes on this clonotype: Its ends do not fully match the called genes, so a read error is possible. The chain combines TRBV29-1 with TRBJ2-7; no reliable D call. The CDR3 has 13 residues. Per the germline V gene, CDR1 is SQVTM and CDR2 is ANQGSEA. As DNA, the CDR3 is TGCAGAGTTGAATTAACAGAATCCTACGAGCAATATTTC. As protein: CRVELTESYEQYF.

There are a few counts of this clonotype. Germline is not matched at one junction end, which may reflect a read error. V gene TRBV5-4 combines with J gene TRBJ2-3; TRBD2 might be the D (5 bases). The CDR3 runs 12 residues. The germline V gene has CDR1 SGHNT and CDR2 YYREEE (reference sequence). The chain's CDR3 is CVSGSPLDTQYF. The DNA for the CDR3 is TGTGTCAGCGGCTCGCCCTTGGATACGCAGTATTTT.

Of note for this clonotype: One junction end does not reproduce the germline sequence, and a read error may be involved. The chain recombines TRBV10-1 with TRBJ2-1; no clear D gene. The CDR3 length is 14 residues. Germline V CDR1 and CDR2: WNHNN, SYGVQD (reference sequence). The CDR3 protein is CASNDISSYNEQFF. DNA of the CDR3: TGCGCCAGCAACGACATAAGCTCCTACAATGAGCAATTCTTC.

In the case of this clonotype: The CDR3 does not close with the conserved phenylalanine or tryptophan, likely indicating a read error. In nucleotides, the CDR3 is TGTGCCAGCAGAACAGGGGGAGGTGATGAAAAACTGTTTATT. Protein: CASRTGGGDEKLFI. This chain connects TRBV6-5 to TRBJ1-4; TRBD1 aligns across 8 bases. Germline CDR1 MNHEY, CDR2 SVGAGI. This CDR3 region has 14 residues. Losses at the gene ends were 6 bases for V and 6 bases for J; bases not matched to a gene: 6.

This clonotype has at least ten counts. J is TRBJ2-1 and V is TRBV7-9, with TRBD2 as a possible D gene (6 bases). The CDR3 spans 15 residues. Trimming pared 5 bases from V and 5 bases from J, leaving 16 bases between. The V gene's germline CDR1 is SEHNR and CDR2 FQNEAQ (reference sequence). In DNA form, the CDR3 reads TGTGCCAGCAGCCGTGGGGACTTCCGCCACAATGAGCAGTTCTTC. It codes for CASSRGDFRHNEQFF.

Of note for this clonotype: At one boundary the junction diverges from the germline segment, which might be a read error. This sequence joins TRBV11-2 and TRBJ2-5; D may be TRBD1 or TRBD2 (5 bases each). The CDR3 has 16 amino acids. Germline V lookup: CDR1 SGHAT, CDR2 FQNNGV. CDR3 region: CASRPRGSTHQETQYF. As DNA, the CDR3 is TGTGCCAGCAGACCCCGGGGCTCGACCCACCAGGAGACCCAGTACTTC.

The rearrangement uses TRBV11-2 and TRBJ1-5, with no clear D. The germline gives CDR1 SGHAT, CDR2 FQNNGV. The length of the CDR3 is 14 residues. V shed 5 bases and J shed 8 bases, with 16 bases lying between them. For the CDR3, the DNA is TGTGCCAGCAGCACCGCACGGTTACCTGAGCCCCAGCATTTT. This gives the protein CASSTARLPEPQHF.

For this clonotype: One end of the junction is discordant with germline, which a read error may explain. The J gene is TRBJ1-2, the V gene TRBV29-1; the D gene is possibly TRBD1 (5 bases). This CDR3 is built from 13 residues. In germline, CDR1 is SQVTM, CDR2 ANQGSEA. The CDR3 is CSVETIGAYDYIF. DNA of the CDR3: TGCAGCGTTGAGACGATAGGGGCCTATGACTACATCTTC.

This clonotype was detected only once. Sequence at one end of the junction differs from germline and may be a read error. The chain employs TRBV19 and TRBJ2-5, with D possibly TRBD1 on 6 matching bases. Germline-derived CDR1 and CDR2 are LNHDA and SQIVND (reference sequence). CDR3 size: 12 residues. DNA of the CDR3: TGCGCCACGAGGGACAACCGGGAGACCCAGTACTTC. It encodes CATRDNRETQYF.

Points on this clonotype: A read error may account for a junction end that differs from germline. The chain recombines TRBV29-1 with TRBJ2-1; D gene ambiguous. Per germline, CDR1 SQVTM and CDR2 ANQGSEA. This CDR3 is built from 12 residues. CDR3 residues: CIVKDHGRAQFF. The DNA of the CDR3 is TGCATCGTTAAAGATCACGGCCGTGCGCAGTTCTTC.

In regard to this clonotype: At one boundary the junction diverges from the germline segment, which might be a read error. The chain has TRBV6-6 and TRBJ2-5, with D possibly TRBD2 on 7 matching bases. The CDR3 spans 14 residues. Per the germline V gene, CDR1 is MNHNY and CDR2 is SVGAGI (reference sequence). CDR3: CSSTPLRGGETQYF. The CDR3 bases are TGTTCCAGCACCCCATTAAGGGGGGGGGAGACCCAGTACTTC.

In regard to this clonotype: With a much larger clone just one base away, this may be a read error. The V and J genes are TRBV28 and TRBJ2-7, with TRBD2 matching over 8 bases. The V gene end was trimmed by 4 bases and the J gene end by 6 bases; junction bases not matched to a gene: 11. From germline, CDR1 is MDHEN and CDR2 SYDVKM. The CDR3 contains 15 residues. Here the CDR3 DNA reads TGTGCCAGCAGTTCCTGGACTTGCGGGAGGCGCGAGCAGTACTTC. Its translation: CASSSWTCGRREQYF. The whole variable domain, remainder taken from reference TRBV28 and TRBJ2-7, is DVKVTQSSRYLVKRTGEKVFLECVQDMDHENMFWYRQDPGLGLRLIYFSYDVKMKEKGDIPEGYSVSREKKERFSLILESASTNQTSMYLCASSSWTCGRREQYFGPGTRLTVT.

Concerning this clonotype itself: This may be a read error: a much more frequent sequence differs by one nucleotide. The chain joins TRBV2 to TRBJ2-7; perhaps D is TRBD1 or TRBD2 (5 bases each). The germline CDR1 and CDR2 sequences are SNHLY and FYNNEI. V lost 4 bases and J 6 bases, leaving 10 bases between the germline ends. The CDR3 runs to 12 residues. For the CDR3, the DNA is TGTGCCAGCAGTGTCCGGGACGGCGAGCAGTACTTC. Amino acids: CASSVRDGEQYF.

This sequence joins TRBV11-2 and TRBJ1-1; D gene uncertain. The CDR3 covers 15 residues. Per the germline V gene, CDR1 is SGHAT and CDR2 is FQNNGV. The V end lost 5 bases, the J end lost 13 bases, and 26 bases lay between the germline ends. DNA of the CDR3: TGTGCCAGCAGCATAGCAGGATCCCCGAACACTGTAGTTTTCTTT. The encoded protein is CASSIAGSPNTVVFF.

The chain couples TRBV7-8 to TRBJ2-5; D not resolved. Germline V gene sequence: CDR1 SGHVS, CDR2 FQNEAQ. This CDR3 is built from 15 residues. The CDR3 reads CSSSPLYSTQETQYF. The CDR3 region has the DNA TGTAGCAGCAGCCCCCTCTACAGTACTCAAGAGACCCAGTACTTC.

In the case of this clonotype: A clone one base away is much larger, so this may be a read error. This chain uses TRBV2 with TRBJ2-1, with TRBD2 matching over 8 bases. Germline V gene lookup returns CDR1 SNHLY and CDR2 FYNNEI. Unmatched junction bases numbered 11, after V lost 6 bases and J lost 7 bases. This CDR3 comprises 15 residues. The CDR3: CASSQLSGGLNEQFF. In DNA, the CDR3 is TGTGCCAGCAGCCAACTATCGGGAGGGTTAAATGAGCAGTTCTTC.

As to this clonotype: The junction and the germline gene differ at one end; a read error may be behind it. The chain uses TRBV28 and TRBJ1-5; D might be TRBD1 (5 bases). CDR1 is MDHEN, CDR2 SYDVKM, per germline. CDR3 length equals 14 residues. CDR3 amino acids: CASSLAWGNEPQHF. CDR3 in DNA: TGTGCCAGCAGTTTAGCATGGGGCAATGAGCCCCAGCATTTT.